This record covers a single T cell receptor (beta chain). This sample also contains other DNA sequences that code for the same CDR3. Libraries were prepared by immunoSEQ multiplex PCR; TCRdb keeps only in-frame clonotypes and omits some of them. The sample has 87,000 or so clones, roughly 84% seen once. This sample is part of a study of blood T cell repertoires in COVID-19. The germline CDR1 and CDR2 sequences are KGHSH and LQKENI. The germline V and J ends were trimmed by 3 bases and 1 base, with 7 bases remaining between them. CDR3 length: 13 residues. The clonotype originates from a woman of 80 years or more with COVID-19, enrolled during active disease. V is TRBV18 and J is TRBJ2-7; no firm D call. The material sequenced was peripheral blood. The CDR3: CASSPAGSYEQYF. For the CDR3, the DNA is TGTGCCAGCTCACCGGCAGGATCCTACGAGCAGTACTTC.